Detailed here is one T cell receptor (beta chain). This entry belongs to a study of control samples from healthy donors and cancer patients. Clones were sequenced by immunoSEQ multiplex PCR, and TCRdb holds only the in-frame ones, with some missing. This table has 100,000 to 150,000 clones, roughly 92% appearing once. The CDR3 spans 16 residues. CDR1 is KGHSH and CDR2 is LQKENI in the germline V gene. The germline V and J ends were trimmed by 3 bases and 2 bases, with 17 bases remaining between them. This clonotype was obtained from a man aged 18 to 30 in good health. V is TRBV18 and J is TRBJ2-7; the D is unclear. The sample comprised blood. The CDR3 spells CASSPLTSRFAYEQYF. The CDR3 DNA sequence: TGTGCCAGCTCACCCCTTACATCGAGGTTTGCCTACGAGCAGTACTTC.